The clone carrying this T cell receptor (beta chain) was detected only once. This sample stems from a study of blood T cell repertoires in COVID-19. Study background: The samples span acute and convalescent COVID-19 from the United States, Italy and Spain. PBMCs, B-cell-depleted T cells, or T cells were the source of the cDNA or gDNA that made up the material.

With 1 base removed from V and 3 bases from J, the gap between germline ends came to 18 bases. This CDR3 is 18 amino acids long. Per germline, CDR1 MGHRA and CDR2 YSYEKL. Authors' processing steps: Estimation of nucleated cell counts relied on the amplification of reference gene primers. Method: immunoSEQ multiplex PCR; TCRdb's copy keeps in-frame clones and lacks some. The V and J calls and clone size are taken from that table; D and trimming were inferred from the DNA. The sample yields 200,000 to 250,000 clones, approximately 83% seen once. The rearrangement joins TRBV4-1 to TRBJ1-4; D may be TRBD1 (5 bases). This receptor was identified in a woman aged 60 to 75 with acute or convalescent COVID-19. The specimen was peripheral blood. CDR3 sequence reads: CASSQVLPGLIANEKLFF. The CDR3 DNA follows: TGCGCCAGCAGCCAAGTTCTGCCAGGGCTTATCGCTAATGAAAAACTGTTTTTT.